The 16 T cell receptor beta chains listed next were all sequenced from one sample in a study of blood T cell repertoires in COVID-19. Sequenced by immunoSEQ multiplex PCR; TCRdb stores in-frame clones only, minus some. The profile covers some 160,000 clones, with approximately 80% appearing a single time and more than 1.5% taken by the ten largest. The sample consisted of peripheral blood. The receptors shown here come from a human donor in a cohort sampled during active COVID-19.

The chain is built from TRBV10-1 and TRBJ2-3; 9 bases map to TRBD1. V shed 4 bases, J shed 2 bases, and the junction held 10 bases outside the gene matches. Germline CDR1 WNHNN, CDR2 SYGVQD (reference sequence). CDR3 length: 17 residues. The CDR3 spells CASSGPGTGIITDTQYF. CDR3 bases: TGCGCCAGCAGTGGTCCCGGGACAGGGATTATCACAGATACGCAGTATTTT.

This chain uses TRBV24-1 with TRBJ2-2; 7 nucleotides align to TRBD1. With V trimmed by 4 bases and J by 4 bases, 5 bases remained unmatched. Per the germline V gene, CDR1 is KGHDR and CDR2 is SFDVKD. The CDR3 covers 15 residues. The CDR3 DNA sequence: TGTGCCACCAGTGACGCGACAGGGCGCACCGGGGAGCTGTTTTTT. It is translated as CATSDATGRTGELFF.

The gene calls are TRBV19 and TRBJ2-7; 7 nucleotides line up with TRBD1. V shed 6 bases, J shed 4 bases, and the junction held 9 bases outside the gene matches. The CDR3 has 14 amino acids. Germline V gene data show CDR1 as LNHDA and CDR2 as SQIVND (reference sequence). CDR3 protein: CASSITGVVYEQYF. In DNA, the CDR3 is TGTGCCAGTAGCATTACAGGGGTCGTTTACGAGCAGTACTTC.

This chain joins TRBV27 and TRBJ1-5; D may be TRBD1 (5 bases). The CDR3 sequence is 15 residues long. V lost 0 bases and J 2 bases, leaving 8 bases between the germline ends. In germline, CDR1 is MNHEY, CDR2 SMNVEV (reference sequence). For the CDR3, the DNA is TGTGCCAGCAGTTTATCTCAGGGCCGCAATCAGCCCCAGCATTTT. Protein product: CASSLSQGRNQPQHF.

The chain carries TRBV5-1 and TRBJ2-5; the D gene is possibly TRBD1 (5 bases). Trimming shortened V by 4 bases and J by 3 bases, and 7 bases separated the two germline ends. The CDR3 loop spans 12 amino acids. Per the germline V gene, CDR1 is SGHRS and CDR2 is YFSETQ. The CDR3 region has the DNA TGCGCCAGCAGCCCGACAGAAGAGACCCAGTACTTC. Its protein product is CASSPTEETQYF.

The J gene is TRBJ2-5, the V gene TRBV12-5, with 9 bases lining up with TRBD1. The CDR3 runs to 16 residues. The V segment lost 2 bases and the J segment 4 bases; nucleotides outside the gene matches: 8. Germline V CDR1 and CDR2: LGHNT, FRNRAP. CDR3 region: CASGLLPGQGSETQYF. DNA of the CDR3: TGTGCTAGTGGTTTGCTACCGGGACAGGGTTCAGAGACCCAGTACTTC.

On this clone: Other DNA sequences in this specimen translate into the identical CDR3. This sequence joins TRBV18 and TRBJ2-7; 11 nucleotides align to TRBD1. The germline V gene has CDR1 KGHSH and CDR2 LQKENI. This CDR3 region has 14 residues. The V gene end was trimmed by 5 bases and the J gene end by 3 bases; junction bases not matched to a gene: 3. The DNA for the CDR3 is TGTGCCAGCTCAACCGGGACAGGGGGCTACGAGCAGTACTTC. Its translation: CASSTGTGGYEQYF.

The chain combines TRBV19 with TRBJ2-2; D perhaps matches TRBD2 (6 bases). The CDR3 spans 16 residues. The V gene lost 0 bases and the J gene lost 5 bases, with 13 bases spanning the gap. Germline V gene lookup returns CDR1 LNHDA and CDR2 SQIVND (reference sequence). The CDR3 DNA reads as TGTGCCAGTAGTATAGATCTCGGGGGAAGGACCGGGGAGCTGTTTTTT. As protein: CASSIDLGGRTGELFF. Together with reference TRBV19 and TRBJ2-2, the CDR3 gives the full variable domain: DGGITQSPKYLFRKEGQNVTLSCEQNLNHDAMYWYRQDPGQGLRLIYYSQIVNDFQKGDIAEGYSVSREKKESFPLTVTSAQKNPTAFYLCASSIDLGGRTGELFFGEGSRLTVL.

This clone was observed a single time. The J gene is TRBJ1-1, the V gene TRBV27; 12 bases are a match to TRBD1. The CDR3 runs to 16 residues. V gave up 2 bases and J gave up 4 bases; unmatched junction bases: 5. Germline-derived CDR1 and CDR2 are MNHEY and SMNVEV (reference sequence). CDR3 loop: CASSLRDRGLATEAFF. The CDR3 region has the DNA TGTGCCAGCAGTTTAAGGGACAGGGGGCTCGCCACTGAAGCTTTCTTT.

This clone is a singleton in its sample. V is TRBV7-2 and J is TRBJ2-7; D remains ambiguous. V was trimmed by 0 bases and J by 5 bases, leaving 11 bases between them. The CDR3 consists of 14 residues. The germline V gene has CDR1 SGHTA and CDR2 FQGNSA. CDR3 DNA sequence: TGTGCCAGCAGCTTAGCTCTGGCACGAAACGAGCAGTACTTC. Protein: CASSLALARNEQYF.

The CDR3: CASSPGPGNNQPQHF. CDR3 nucleotides: TGTGCCAGCAGCCCTGGGCCAGGCAACAATCAGCCCCAGCATTTT. V gene TRBV9 combines with J gene TRBJ1-5, with D unresolved. The CDR3 has 15 amino acids. Germline CDR1 reads SGDLS; CDR2 reads YYNGEE. Trimming took 4 bases from V and 3 from J, leaving 14 bases between them.

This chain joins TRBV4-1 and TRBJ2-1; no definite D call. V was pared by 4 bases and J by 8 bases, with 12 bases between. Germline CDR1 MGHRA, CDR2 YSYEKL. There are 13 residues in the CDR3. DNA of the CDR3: TGCGCCAGCAGCCCCCTCGGCGGAGATGAGCAGTTCTTC. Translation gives CASSPLGGDEQFF.

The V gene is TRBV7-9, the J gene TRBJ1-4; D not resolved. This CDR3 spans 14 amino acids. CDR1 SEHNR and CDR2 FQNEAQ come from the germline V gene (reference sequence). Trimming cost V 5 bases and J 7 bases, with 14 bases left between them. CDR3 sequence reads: CASSETGLGEKLFF. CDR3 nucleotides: TGTGCCAGCAGCGAGACGGGGTTAGGTGAAAAACTGTTTTTT.

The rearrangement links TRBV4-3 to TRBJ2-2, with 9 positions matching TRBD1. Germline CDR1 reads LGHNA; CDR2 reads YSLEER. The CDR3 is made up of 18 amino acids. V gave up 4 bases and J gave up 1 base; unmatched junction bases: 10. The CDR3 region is CASSLNNWGQGNTGELFF. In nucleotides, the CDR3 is TGCGCCAGCAGCCTGAATAATTGGGGACAGGGGAACACCGGGGAGCTGTTTTTT.

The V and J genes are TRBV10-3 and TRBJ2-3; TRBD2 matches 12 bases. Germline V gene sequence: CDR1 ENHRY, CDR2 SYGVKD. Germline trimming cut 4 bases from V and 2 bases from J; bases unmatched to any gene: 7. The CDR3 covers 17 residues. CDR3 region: CAISGTSGVPYTDTQYF. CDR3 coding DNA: TGTGCCATCAGTGGGACTAGCGGGGTCCCTTACACAGATACGCAGTATTTT.

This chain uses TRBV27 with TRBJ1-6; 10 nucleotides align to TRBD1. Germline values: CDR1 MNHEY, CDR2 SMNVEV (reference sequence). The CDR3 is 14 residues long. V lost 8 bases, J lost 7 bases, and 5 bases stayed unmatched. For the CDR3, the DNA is TGTGCCAGCTGGGACAGGGGCGGAAATTCACCCCTCCACTTT. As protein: CASWDRGGNSPLHF.